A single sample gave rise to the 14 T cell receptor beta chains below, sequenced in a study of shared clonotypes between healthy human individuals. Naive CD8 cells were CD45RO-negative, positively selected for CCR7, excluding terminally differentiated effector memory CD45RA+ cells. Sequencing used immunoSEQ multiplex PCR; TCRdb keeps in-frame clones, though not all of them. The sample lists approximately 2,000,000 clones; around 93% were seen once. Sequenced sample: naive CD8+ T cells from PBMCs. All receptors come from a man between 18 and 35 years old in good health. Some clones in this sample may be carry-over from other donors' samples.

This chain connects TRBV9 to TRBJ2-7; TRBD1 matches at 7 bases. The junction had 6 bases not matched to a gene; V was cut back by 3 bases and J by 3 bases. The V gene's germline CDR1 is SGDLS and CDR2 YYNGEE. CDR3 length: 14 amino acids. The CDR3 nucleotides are TGTGCCAGCAGCGCTTGGGACAGCGACTACGAGCAGTACTTC. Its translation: CASSAWDSDYEQYF.

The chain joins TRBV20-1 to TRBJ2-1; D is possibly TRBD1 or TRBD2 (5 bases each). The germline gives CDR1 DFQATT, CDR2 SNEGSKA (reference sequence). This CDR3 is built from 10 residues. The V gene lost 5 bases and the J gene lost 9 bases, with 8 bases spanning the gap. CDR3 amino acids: CSAEGSEQFF. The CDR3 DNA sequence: TGCAGTGCTGAGGGGTCTGAGCAGTTCTTC.

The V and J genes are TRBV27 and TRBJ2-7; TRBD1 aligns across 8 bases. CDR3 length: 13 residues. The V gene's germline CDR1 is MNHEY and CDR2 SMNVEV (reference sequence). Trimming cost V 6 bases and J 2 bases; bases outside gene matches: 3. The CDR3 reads CASRTGATYEQYF. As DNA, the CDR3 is TGTGCCAGCAGGACAGGGGCGACCTACGAGCAGTACTTC.

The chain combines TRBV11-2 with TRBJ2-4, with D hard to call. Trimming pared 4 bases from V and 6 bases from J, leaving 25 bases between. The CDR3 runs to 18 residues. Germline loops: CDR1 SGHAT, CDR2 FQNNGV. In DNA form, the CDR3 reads TGTGCCAGCAGCTCCCCCGAGGACGCCGCAAACTCCGGAAACATTCAGTACTTC. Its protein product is CASSSPEDAANSGNIQYF. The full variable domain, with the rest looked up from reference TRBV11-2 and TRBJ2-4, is EAGVAQSPRYKIIEKRQSVAFWCNPISGHATLYWYQQILGQGPKLLIQFQNNGVVDDSQLPKDRFSAERLKGVDSTLKIQPAKLEDSAVYLCASSSPEDAANSGNIQYFGAGTRLSVL.

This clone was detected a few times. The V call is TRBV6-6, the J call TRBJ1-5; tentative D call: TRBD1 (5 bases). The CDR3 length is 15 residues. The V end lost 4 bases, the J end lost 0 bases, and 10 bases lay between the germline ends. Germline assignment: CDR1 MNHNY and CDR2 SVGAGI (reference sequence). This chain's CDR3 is CASSWEGYSNQPQHF. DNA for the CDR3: TGTGCCAGCAGTTGGGAGGGGTATAGCAATCAGCCCCAGCATTTT.

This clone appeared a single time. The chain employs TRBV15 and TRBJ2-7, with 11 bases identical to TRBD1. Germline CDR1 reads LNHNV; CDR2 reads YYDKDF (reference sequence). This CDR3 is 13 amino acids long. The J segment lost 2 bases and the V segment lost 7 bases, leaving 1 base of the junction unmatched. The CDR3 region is CATTGQGAYEQYF. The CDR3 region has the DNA TGTGCCACCACGGGACAGGGGGCCTACGAGCAGTACTTC.

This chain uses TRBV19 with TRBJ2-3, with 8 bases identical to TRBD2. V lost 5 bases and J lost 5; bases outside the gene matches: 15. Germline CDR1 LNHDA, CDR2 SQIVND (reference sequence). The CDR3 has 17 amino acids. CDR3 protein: CASSVGSPGGPGDTQYF. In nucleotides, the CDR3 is TGTGCCAGTAGTGTGGGCTCTCCGGGAGGGCCGGGAGATACGCAGTATTTT.

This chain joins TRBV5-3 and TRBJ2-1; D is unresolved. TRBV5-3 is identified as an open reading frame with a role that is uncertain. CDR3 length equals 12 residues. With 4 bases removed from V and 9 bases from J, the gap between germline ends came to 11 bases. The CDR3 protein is CARSLAVGEQFF. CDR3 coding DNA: TGTGCCAGAAGCCTGGCGGTTGGTGAGCAGTTCTTC.

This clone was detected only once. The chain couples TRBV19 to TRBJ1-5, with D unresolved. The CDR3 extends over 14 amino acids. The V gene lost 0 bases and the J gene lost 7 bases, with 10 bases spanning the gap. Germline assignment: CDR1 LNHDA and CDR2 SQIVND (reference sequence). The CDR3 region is CASSIDKTQQPQHF. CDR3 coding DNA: TGTGCCAGTAGTATAGATAAGACGCAACAGCCCCAGCATTTT.

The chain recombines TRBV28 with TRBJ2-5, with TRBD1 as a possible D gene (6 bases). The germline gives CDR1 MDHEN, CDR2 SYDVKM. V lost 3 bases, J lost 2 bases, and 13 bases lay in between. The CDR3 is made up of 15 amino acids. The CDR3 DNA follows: TGTGCCAGCAGTTTCCTAACAGGGCTTCAAGAGACCCAGTACTTC. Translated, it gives CASSFLTGLQETQYF.

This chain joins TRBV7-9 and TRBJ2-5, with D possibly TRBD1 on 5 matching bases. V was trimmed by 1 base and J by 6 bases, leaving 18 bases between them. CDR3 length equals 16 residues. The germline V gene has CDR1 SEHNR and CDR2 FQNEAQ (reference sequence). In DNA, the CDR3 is TGTGCCAGCAGCTTAGTCGCAGGGTCTAATAAACAGACCCAGTACTTC. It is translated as CASSLVAGSNKQTQYF.

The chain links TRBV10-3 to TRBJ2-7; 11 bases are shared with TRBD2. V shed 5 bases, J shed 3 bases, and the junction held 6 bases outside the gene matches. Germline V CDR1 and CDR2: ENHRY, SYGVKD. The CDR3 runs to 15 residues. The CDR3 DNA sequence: TGTGCCATCAGTTCTTCCGGGACTAGCGGCTACGAGCAGTACTTC. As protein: CAISSSGTSGYEQYF.

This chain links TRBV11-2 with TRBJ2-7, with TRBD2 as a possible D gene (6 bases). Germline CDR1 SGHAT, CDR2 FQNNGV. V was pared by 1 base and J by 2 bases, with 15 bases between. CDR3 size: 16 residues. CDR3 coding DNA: TGTGCCAGCAGCTTAGTCCTGGAGGGTCCCACCTACGAGCAGTACTTC. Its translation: CASSLVLEGPTYEQYF.

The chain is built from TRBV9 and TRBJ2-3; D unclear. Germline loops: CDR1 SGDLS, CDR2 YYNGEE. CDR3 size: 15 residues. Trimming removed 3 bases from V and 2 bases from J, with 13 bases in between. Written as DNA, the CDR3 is TGTGCCAGCAGCGCAGGAGTGGTCGTCACAGATACGCAGTATTTT. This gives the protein CASSAGVVVTDTQYF.